Following are 14 T cell receptor beta chains from one sample sequenced in a study of OX40 agonist ivuxolimab in advanced cancers. Measured with immunoSEQ multiplex PCR; TCRdb has only the in-frame clones, and not every one. The repertoire holds fewer than 15,000 clones, with 82% as singletons. Specimen: CD4+ or CD8+ T cells sorted from blood, collected in a trial of the OX40 agonist ivuxolimab. These TCRs come from an adult with an advanced solid tumor such as melanoma, head and neck, liver or kidney cancer.

J is TRBJ2-5 and V is TRBV29-1; TRBD2 matches at 13 bases. J was trimmed by 5 bases and V by 8 bases; bases with no gene match: 14. The CDR3 is 16 amino acids. Germline V CDR1 and CDR2: SQVTM, ANQGSEA. CDR3 residues: CSLGGLTSGRLETQYF. The CDR3 nucleotides read TGCAGCCTAGGGGGGCTGACTAGCGGGAGGCTGGAGACCCAGTACTTC.

In its sample, this clone was seen once. V gene TRBV7-8 combines with J gene TRBJ2-3, with TRBD2 identical over 9 bases. In germline, CDR1 is SGHVS, CDR2 FQNEAQ. The V and J ends lost 1 base and 14 bases, in that order; junction bases with no gene match: 7. The CDR3 totals 13 residues. The CDR3 loop is CASSLGLAGEGYF. The CDR3 DNA is TGTGCCAGCAGCTTAGGGTTAGCGGGGGAGGGGTATTTT.

V is TRBV2 and J is TRBJ1-1; possible D gene TRBD1, 6 bases. The CDR3 is 16 residues long. Per the germline V gene, CDR1 is SNHLY and CDR2 is FYNNEI. Trimming removed 0 bases from V and 5 bases from J, with 16 bases in between. DNA of the CDR3: TGTGCCAGCAGTGAAGCGCCGAGGGGGTGGGCGACTGAAGCTTTCTTT. Protein sequence: CASSEAPRGWATEAFF.

V is TRBV28 and J is TRBJ2-3, with D unresolved. V was clipped by 5 bases and J by 0 bases, with 18 bases between them. The CDR3 has 17 amino acids. The V gene's germline CDR1 is MDHEN and CDR2 SYDVKM. The chain's CDR3 is CASSTPLATKSTDTQYF. The CDR3 DNA is TGTGCCAGCAGTACCCCTCTTGCAACGAAGAGCACAGATACGCAGTATTTT. The full variable domain, in which reference TRBV28 and TRBJ2-3 provide the parts outside the CDR3, is DVKVTQSSRYLVKRTGEKVFLECVQDMDHENMFWYRQDPGLGLRLIYFSYDVKMKEKGDIPEGYSVSREKKERFSLILESASTNQTSMYLCASSTPLATKSTDTQYFGPGTRLTVL.

This CDR3 reads CASSSDRLTINYGYTF. CDR3 nucleotide sequence: TGTGCCAGCAGCTCAGACAGATTAACGATTAACTATGGCTACACCTTC. The genes are TRBV5-6 and TRBJ1-2; a weak D match, TRBD1 (5 bases). CDR1 is SGHDT and CDR2 is YYEEEE in the germline V gene. The CDR3 is 16 residues long. V was clipped by 3 bases and J by 1 base, with 16 bases between them.

The chain recombines TRBV7-9 with TRBJ1-1; 7 bases line up with TRBD1. The CDR3 contains 16 residues. The ends lost 1 base at V and 1 base at J; junction bases unmatched: 6. Germline values: CDR1 SEHNR, CDR2 FQNEAQ (reference sequence). CDR3 DNA sequence: TGTGCCAGCAGCTTAGTAGCCAGGACAGGGAACACTGAAGCTTTCTTT. It encodes CASSLVARTGNTEAFF.

The chain carries TRBV7-2 and TRBJ2-3; D unresolved. The V and J ends lost 0 bases and 3 bases respectively, with 7 bases between them. The germline V gene has CDR1 SGHTA and CDR2 FQGNSA. CDR3 length: 14 amino acids. CDR3 nucleotides: TGTGCCAGCAGCTTAGCGGGAACTACAGATACGCAGTATTTT. Its protein is CASSLAGTTDTQYF.

This clone is judged medium-sized. This sequence joins TRBV4-3 and TRBJ2-3; 13 positions match TRBD2. Trimming cost V 3 bases and J 6 bases; bases outside gene matches: 3. Germline lookup yields CDR1 LGHNA and CDR2 YSLEER. The length of the CDR3 is 15 residues. CDR3 sequence: CASSHGLAGADTQYF. DNA of the CDR3: TGCGCCAGCAGCCATGGACTAGCGGGAGCCGATACGCAGTATTTT.

V usage is TRBV28 and J usage is TRBJ2-2, with TRBD1 matching over 8 bases. Looked up from germline, CDR1 is MDHEN and CDR2 is SYDVKM. The CDR3 spans 13 residues. Trimming removed 6 bases from V and 6 bases from J; junction bases left unmatched: 3. The CDR3 is CASRLTGAGELFF. CDR3 coding DNA: TGTGCCAGCAGACTGACAGGGGCCGGGGAGCTGTTTTTT. Supplemented by reference TRBV28 and TRBJ2-2, the full variable domain reads DVKVTQSSRYLVKRTGEKVFLECVQDMDHENMFWYRQDPGLGLRLIYFSYDVKMKEKGDIPEGYSVSREKKERFSLILESASTNQTSMYLCASRLTGAGELFFGEGSRLTVL.

CDR3 residues: CASSVGGEPLYEQYF. The CDR3 DNA sequence: TGTGCCAGCAGCGTAGGAGGGGAGCCCCTCTACGAGCAGTACTTC. This chain connects TRBV9 to TRBJ2-7; D may match TRBD1 or TRBD2 (5 bases each). Trimming left V 0 bases short and J 3 bases short, with 13 bases between. This CDR3 has 15 residues. CDR1 and CDR2 (germline): SGDLS, YYNGEE.

The chain couples TRBV19 to TRBJ2-7, with 7 bases matching TRBD2. The junction had 16 bases not matched to a gene; V was cut back by 5 bases and J by 6 bases. The CDR3 spans 16 residues. Looked up from germline, CDR1 is LNHDA and CDR2 is SQIVND (reference sequence). CDR3 nucleotides: TGTGCCAGTAGTTCGAACCCTGGACTAGACTCTACCGAGCAGTACTTC. Amino acids: CASSSNPGLDSTEQYF. The full variable domain, with the rest looked up from reference TRBV19 and TRBJ2-7, is DGGITQSPKYLFRKEGQNVTLSCEQNLNHDAMYWYRQDPGQGLRLIYYSQIVNDFQKGDIAEGYSVSREKKESFPLTVTSAQKNPTAFYLCASSSNPGLDSTEQYFGPGTRLTVT.

The count of this clone is one. The gene calls are TRBV2 and TRBJ2-7; D not resolved. V lost 3 bases and J 4 bases, leaving 10 bases between the germline ends. The CDR3 extends over 13 amino acids. CDR1 SNHLY and CDR2 FYNNEI come from the germline V gene. The DNA for the CDR3 is TGTGCCAGCAGTGACCCTTTACGGTACGAGCAGTACTTC. As protein: CASSDPLRYEQYF. Full variable domain (missing parts from reference TRBV2 and TRBJ2-7): EPEVTQTPSHQVTQMGQEVILRCVPISNHLYFYWYRQILGQKVEFLVSFYNNEISEKSEIFDDQFSVERPDGSNFTLKIRSTKLEDSAMYFCASSDPLRYEQYFGPGTRLTVT.

This clone turned up a few times. This rearrangement joins TRBV6-5 to TRBJ1-1, with 7 bases lining up with TRBD1. This CDR3 has 14 residues. Trimming took 6 bases from V and 4 from J; bases not matched to a gene: 8. The germline V gene has CDR1 MNHEY and CDR2 SVGAGI. The CDR3: CASSQGRDSTEAFF. For the CDR3, the DNA is TGTGCCAGCAGCCAGGGCAGGGACAGCACTGAAGCTTTCTTT.

This clone was found a few times. The chain combines TRBV7-9 with TRBJ1-2; 8 bases align to TRBD1. The germline V gene encodes CDR1 SEHNR and CDR2 FQNEAQ (reference sequence). This CDR3 comprises 14 residues. V lost 5 bases and J lost 7; bases outside the gene matches: 9. The CDR3 loop reads CASSPSGGRGGYTF. Here the CDR3 DNA reads TGTGCCAGCAGCCCATCAGGGGGCCGAGGTGGCTACACCTTC.